This T cell receptor (beta chain) was identified during a study of CD8 T cells in ankylosing spondylitis. Findings and caveats of the study: One TCR beta motif, made up of under ten highly homologous variants, appeared characteristic of ankylosing spondylitis blood. Significant enrichment of disease-linked clones was reportedly seen in matched ankylosing spondylitis synovial fluid.

Points on this clonotype: As yet, its antigen is unknown.

Trimming took 4 bases from V and 8 from J; bases not matched to a gene: 6. The CDR3 has 14 residues. The germline V gene has CDR1 MGHRA and CDR2 YSYEKL. TCRdb reanalysed the 5' RACE reads using MiXCR and keeps one entry per CDR3 protein. Of 250,000 or so distinct CDR3 sequences in the sample, 15% to 20% are singletons; the top ten hold under 40%. The chain has TRBV4-1 and TRBJ2-1, with 9 bases identical to TRBD2. The TCR originated in a male donor with ankylosing spondylitis or in good health (not recorded which). Material for sequencing was blood, either unsorted or a sorted T cell fraction (not recorded which). The DNA of the CDR3 is TGCGCCAGCAGCCTCCTAGCGGGGCTGGATGAGCAGTTCTTC. Protein sequence: CASSLLAGLDEQFF.